The T cell receptor (beta chain) under discussion was sequenced for a study of blood T cell repertoires in COVID-19. Background on the study: Italy, Spain and the United States were the sources of the convalescent and acute COVID-19 samples. Sources were T cells, B-cell-depleted T cells, or PBMCs; the material itself was cDNA or gDNA.

Clones were sequenced by immunoSEQ multiplex PCR, and TCRdb holds only the in-frame ones, with some missing. The data show about 38,000 clones, with roughly 88% seen just once and 30% to 40% held by the top ten. This CDR3 region has 15 residues. V dropped 4 bases and J dropped 1 base, with 12 bases sitting between them. Germline CDR1 SGDLS, CDR2 YYNGEE. Sequencing was done on a sample of peripheral blood. The chain links TRBV9 to TRBJ2-1, with D possibly TRBD2 on 6 matching bases. The TCR sequence derives from a man between 65 and 79 years old with active COVID-19. The DNA of the CDR3 is TGTGCCAGCAGCCCACCCGGGGGTTCCTACAATGAGCAGTTCTTC. Protein: CASSPPGGSYNEQFF. Full variable domain (missing parts from reference TRBV9 and TRBJ2-1): DSGVTQTPKHLITATGQRVTLRCSPRSGDLSVYWYQQSLDQGLQFLIQYYNGEERAKGNILERFSAQQFPDLHSELNLSSLELGDSALYFCASSPPGGSYNEQFFGPGTRLTVL.